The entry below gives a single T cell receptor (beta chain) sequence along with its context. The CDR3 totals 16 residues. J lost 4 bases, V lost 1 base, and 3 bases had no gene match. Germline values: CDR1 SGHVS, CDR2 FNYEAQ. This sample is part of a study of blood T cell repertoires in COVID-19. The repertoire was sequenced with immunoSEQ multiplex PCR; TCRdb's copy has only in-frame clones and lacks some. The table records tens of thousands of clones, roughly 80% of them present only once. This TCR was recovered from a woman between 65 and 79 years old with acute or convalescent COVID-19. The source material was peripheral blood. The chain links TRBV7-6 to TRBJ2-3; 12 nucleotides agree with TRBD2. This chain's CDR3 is CASSLGLAGGPDTQYF. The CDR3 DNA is TGTGCCAGCAGCTTAGGGCTAGCGGGAGGGCCAGATACGCAGTATTTT.